This TCR beta chain emerged from a study of T cell repertoires in cytomegalovirus infection. In the study overall: Recently described HLA-C-restricted plus well-studied HLA-B-restricted CMV epitopes were used.

The germline gives CDR1 SSHAT, CDR2 FNYEAQ (reference sequence). CDR3 length equals 16 residues. MiXCR was run by TCRdb on the reads, yielding one entry per CDR3 protein. The data hold 650,000 to 900,000 distinct CDR3 sequences, with about 33% observed a single time. As concerns this clonotype: Its antigen is not identified. One end of the junction does not line up with germline, which may come from a read error.

Study-wide findings and caveats: The response measured ex vivo was dominated by TCR beta clonotypes (HLA-C-restricted and CMV-specific).

This receptor was identified in a human donor in good health (CMV status not recorded). Some clones in this sample may be carry-over from other donors' samples. The chain recombines TRBV7-7 with TRBJ2-5; D possibly corresponds to TRBD1 (5 bases). This sample comprised cultured CD8+ T cells from PBMCs, obtained from culture after CMV antigen stimulation. The DNA of the CDR3 is TGTGTCAGCAGCTTAGAGGTGGGGCTATACGGAGAGACCCAGTACTTC. Translation gives CVSSLEVGLYGETQYF.